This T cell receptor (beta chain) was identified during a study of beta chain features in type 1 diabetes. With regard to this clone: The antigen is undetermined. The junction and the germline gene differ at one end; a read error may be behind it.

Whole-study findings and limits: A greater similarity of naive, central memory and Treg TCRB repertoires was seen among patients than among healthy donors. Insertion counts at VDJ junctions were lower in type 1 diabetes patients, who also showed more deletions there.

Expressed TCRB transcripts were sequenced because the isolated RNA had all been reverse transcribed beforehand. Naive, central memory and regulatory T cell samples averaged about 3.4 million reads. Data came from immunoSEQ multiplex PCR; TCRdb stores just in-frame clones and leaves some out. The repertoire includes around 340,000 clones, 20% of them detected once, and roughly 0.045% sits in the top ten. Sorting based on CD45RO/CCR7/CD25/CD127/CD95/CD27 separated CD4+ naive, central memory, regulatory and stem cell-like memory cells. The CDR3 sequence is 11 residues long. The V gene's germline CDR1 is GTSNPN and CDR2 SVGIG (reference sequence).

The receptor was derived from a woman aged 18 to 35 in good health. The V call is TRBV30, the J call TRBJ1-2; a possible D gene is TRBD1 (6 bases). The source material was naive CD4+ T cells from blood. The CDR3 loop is CAWSPGTPISF. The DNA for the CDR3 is TGTGCCTGGAGCCCCGGGACACCTATCTCCTTC.